Shown below are 28 T cell receptor beta chains from a single sample sequenced in a study of CD8+CD57+ T cells in acquired aplastic anemia. All sequencing subjects had displayed CD8+CD57+ cell expansion on flow cytometry. Genomic DNA templated the TCR beta VDJ and CDR3 profiling. One entry per CDR3 protein results from TCRdb running MiXCR on the reads. The sample yields around 150,000 distinct CDR3 sequences, more than 40% seen once. The material sequenced was sorted CD4+, CD8+, or CD8+CD57+ T cells (not recorded which) from PBMCs. The origin of the receptors is a human donor with aplastic anemia.

Of note for this clonotype: Without the conserved terminal phenylalanine or tryptophan, this CDR3 likely stems from a read error. This chain links TRBV15 with TRBJ1-6; D not certain. The CDR3 has 15 residues. Germline CDR1 and CDR2: LNHNV and YYDKDF (reference sequence). V lost 1 base and J 6 bases, leaving 10 bases between the germline ends. CDR3 in DNA: TGTGCCACCAGCAGAGCGCGGGAGGGTAATTCACCCCTCCACTTG. It codes for CATSRAREGNSPLHL.

The chain employs TRBV24-1 and TRBJ2-7, with D unresolved. The CDR3 runs 12 residues. The ends were cut back, 3 bases at V and 6 bases at J, with 8 bases in the middle. Germline-derived CDR1 and CDR2 are KGHDR and SFDVKD. CDR3 DNA: TGTGCCACCAGTGATCCAAAAGGCGAGCAGTACTTC. Translating gives CATSDPKGEQYF.

The sample holds many counts of this clonotype. V and J are TRBV6-5 and TRBJ2-1; D call uncertain. The V gene lost 0 bases and the J gene lost 6 bases, with 0 bases spanning the gap. The CDR3 runs to 11 residues. Germline lookup yields CDR1 MNHEY and CDR2 SVGAGI. The CDR3 bases are TGTGCCAGCAGTTACTCCAATGAGCAGTTCTTC. Translating gives CASSYSNEQFF.

The genes are TRBV24-1 and TRBJ2-3; the match to TRBD1 covers 11 bases. Germline CDR1 KGHDR, CDR2 SFDVKD. The CDR3 sequence is 17 residues long. The J segment lost 0 bases and the V segment lost 4 bases, leaving 5 bases of the junction unmatched. CDR3 sequence: CATSEPGQGASTDTQYF. The CDR3 nucleotides are TGTGCCACCAGTGAGCCTGGACAGGGGGCAAGCACAGATACGCAGTATTTT.

This clonotype was detected only once. The rearrangement joins TRBV20-1 to TRBJ2-1, with 7 bases identical to TRBD2. Germline loops: CDR1 DFQATT, CDR2 SNEGSKA (reference sequence). The J segment lost 15 bases and the V segment lost 0 bases, leaving 5 bases of the junction unmatched. The CDR3 length is 11 residues. CDR3 protein: CSARDGRVGFF. The CDR3 DNA follows: TGCAGTGCTAGAGATGGGAGGGTTGGGTTCTTC.

V is TRBV19 and J is TRBJ1-5; the match to TRBD1 covers 10 bases. In germline, CDR1 is LNHDA, CDR2 SQIVND (reference sequence). The CDR3 length is 13 residues. Losses at the gene ends were 6 bases for V and 6 bases for J; bases not matched to a gene: 2. The DNA for the CDR3 is TGTGCCAGTAGCTGGACAGGGGGTCAGCCCCAGCATTTT. Its protein product is CASSWTGGQPQHF.

V usage is TRBV2 and J usage is TRBJ2-1; D tentatively fits TRBD1 or TRBD2 (5 bases each). V shed 10 bases and J shed 1 base, with 11 bases lying between them. Germline V gives CDR1 SNHLY, CDR2 FYNNEI. This CDR3 is 13 amino acids long. CDR3 coding DNA: TGTGCCATCGTGAGGGGATCCTACAATGAGCAGTTCTTC. Its translation is CAIVRGSYNEQFF.

Worth noting for this clonotype: Just one base apart from a much larger clone, this may be a read error. The CDR3 sequence is CASSEPLSGINFNQQFF. In DNA, the CDR3 is TGTGCCAGCAGCGAACCGCTTAGCGGGATTAACTTCAATCAGCAGTTCTTC. The chain recombines TRBV9 with TRBJ2-1; 8 positions match TRBD2. CDR1 SGDLS and CDR2 YYNGEE come from the germline V gene. This CDR3 comprises 17 residues.

This clonotype was found many times. This chain links TRBV9 with TRBJ2-1, with 9 bases fitting TRBD2. Germline V gene sequence: CDR1 SGDLS, CDR2 YYNGEE. After removal of 5 bases from V and 6 bases from J, the junction contained 9 bases not matched to a gene. CDR3 length equals 15 residues. Written as DNA, the CDR3 is TGTGCCAGCAGACCGGGGGCTAGCGGGACCAATGAGCAGTTCTTC. Translating it yields CASRPGASGTNEQFF.

There are many counts of this clonotype. The chain carries TRBV19 and TRBJ2-7, with TRBD1 matching over 8 bases. In germline, CDR1 is LNHDA, CDR2 SQIVND (reference sequence). J was trimmed by 4 bases and V by 9 bases; bases with no gene match: 11. The CDR3 length is 14 residues. CDR3 sequence: CASQAGTGLYEQYF. CDR3 bases: TGTGCCAGCCAAGCCGGGACAGGTCTTTACGAGCAGTACTTC.

V gene TRBV25-1 combines with J gene TRBJ1-1, with D maybe TRBD1 (6 bases). V was clipped by 1 base and J by 0 bases, with 9 bases between them. The CDR3 runs to 15 residues. The germline gives CDR1 MGHDK, CDR2 SYGVNS. CDR3 in DNA: TGTGCCAGCAGTGAATGGGGGGCGGTGAACACTGAAGCTTTCTTT. Residues: CASSEWGAVNTEAFF.

This clonotype was recorded at least ten times. The chain couples TRBV12-3 or TRBV12-4 to TRBJ1-6, with 7 bases matching TRBD1. The CDR3 totals 14 residues. The junction had 6 bases not matched to a gene; V was cut back by 3 bases and J by 10 bases. The CDR3 spells CASSFETGVSPLHF. The CDR3 DNA reads as TGTGCCAGCAGTTTTGAAACAGGGGTCTCACCCCTCCACTTT.

This chain joins TRBV2 and TRBJ2-3; D may be TRBD1 (6 bases). Germline-derived CDR1 and CDR2 are SNHLY and FYNNEI. CDR3 length: 14 residues. V gave up 4 bases and J gave up 3 bases, with 11 bases separating them. The CDR3 DNA is TGTGCCAGCAGTGTACAGGGCGGAACAGATACGCAGTATTTT. This gives the protein CASSVQGGTDTQYF.

This clonotype was seen at least ten times. This sequence joins TRBV5-4 and TRBJ1-6, with no clear D. With 4 bases removed from V and 2 bases from J, the gap between germline ends came to 16 bases. Germline loops: CDR1 SGHNT, CDR2 YYREEE (reference sequence). The CDR3 sequence is 17 residues long. CDR3 residues: CASSEDSQKTYNSPLHF. CDR3 DNA: TGTGCCAGCAGCGAGGACTCACAGAAAACCTATAATTCACCCCTCCACTTT.

This clonotype was seen only a few times. The junction departs from the called germline gene at one end, perhaps through a read error. V and J are TRBV7-7 and TRBJ2-5; no reliable D call. Per the germline V gene, CDR1 is SSHAT and CDR2 is FNYEAQ (reference sequence). CDR3 length: 14 amino acids. CDR3: CASSDGSGGETQYF. The CDR3 coding sequence is TGTGCTAGCAGCGACGGGTCCGGTGGAGAGACCCAGTACTTC. Filled out from reference TRBV7-7 and TRBJ2-5, the complete variable domain reads GAGVSQSPRYKVTKRGQDVTLRCDPISSHATLYWYQQALGQGPEFLTYFNYEAQPDKSGLPSDRFSAERPEGSISTLTIQRTEQRDSAMYRCASSDGSGGETQYFGPGTRLLVL.

V and J are TRBV20-1 and TRBJ2-3, with D perhaps given as TRBD1 or TRBD2 (5 bases each). Trimming took off 5 bases at V and 4 bases at J, with 13 bases between the two ends. Germline V gene data show CDR1 as DFQATT and CDR2 as SNEGSKA (reference sequence). This CDR3 has 13 amino acids. The CDR3 DNA reads as TGCAGTGCTTCCAGCGAGGGGTCAGATACGCAGTATTTT. As protein: CSASSEGSDTQYF.

This clonotype was observed at least ten times. The rearrangement uses TRBV25-1 and TRBJ2-7, with D possibly matching TRBD1 (5 bases). V shed 6 bases and J shed 5 bases, with 11 bases lying between them. Germline V gives CDR1 MGHDK, CDR2 SYGVNS. This CDR3 region has 12 residues. Here the CDR3 DNA reads TGTGCCAGCAGCGACAGCGTCGACGAGCAGTACTTC. It encodes CASSDSVDEQYF.

This clonotype was counted only a few times. The rearrangement joins TRBV15 to TRBJ1-1, with a weak D call TRBD1 (5 bases). Deletions cut 2 bases from V and 5 bases from J, with 9 bases between. The CDR3 spans 13 residues. CDR1 LNHNV and CDR2 YYDKDF come from the germline V gene (reference sequence). The CDR3 loop reads CATSRTQGTEAFF. CDR3 sequence (DNA): TGTGCCACCAGCAGAACTCAGGGAACTGAAGCTTTCTTT.

This clonotype was counted many times. The gene calls are TRBV7-2 and TRBJ2-3; D is unclear. CDR3 length: 13 amino acids. Trimming removed 4 bases from V and 0 bases from J, with 5 bases in between. Germline values: CDR1 SGHTA, CDR2 FQGNSA. CDR3 nucleotides: TGTGCCAGCAGCTCCAGCAGCACAGATACGCAGTATTTT. Protein: CASSSSSTDTQYF. Full variable domain (missing parts from reference TRBV7-2 and TRBJ2-3): GAGVSQSPSNKVTEKGKDVELRCDPISGHTALYWYRQSLGQGLEFLIYFQGNSAPDKSGLPSDRFSAERTGGSVSTLTIQRTQQEDSAVYLCASSSSSTDTQYFGPGTRLTVL.

The rearrangement links TRBV25-1 to TRBJ1-1, with 9 bases lining up with TRBD1. V lost 6 bases, J lost 3 bases, and 5 bases stayed unmatched. In germline, CDR1 is MGHDK, CDR2 SYGVNS. The CDR3 runs to 14 residues. The CDR3 DNA is TGTGCCAGCAGCGTACAGGGGGCGGACACTGAAGCTTTCTTT. Translated: CASSVQGADTEAFF.

The chain links TRBV2 to TRBJ2-7; D possibly corresponds to TRBD2 (6 bases). CDR3 length: 14 amino acids. Trimming took off 6 bases at V and 7 bases at J, with 19 bases between the two ends. The germline CDR1 and CDR2 sequences are SNHLY and FYNNEI. The DNA for the CDR3 is TGTGCCAGCAGCGTAGCTACGTACGCGGGGGAGCAGTACTTC. Protein product: CASSVATYAGEQYF.

The J gene is TRBJ2-1, the V gene TRBV11-2, with 15 bases fitting TRBD2. This CDR3 is built from 16 residues. The germline CDR1 and CDR2 sequences are SGHAT and FQNNGV. V gave up 5 bases and J gave up 8 bases; unmatched junction bases: 7. In nucleotides, the CDR3 is TGTGCCAGCAGCCACCGGACTAGCGGGGGGGCCTATGAGCAGTTCTTC. Translated: CASSHRTSGGAYEQFF. The entire variable domain, with the rest obtained from reference TRBV11-2 and TRBJ2-1, is as follows: EAGVAQSPRYKIIEKRQSVAFWCNPISGHATLYWYQQILGQGPKLLIQFQNNGVVDDSQLPKDRFSAERLKGVDSTLKIQPAKLEDSAVYLCASSHRTSGGAYEQFFGPGTRLTVL.

About this clonotype: A read error may explain this, as a much larger clone is one base away. J is TRBJ1-1 and V is TRBV6-1, with no clear D. This CDR3 spans 15 amino acids. Trimming left V 8 bases short and J 0 bases short, with 16 bases between. Germline V gene lookup returns CDR1 MNHNS and CDR2 SASEGT. The CDR3: CASVPPVTVNTEAFF. As DNA, the CDR3 is TGTGCCAGCGTACCTCCCGTGACGGTGAACACTGAAGCTTTCTTT.

This clonotype appeared a single time. The rearrangement links TRBV9 to TRBJ2-7; D perhaps matches TRBD2 (6 bases). CDR3 size: 14 residues. CDR1 SGDLS and CDR2 YYNGEE come from the germline V gene. Trimming took off 4 bases at V and 4 bases at J, with 15 bases between the two ends. The CDR3 DNA follows: TGTGCCAGCAGCCCCCTGGGCGGGATATACGAGCAGTACTTC. Its protein is CASSPLGGIYEQYF.

This clonotype was seen ten or more times. V is TRBV7-9 and J is TRBJ1-1; no firm D call. This CDR3 spans 13 amino acids. Trimming removed 3 bases from V and 4 bases from J, with 9 bases in between. Per the germline V gene, CDR1 is SEHNR and CDR2 is FQNEAQ (reference sequence). The CDR3 is CASSFLGSTEAFF. The CDR3 DNA reads TGTGCCAGCAGCTTCCTGGGGTCCACTGAAGCTTTCTTT. The full variable domain, with the rest looked up from reference TRBV7-9 and TRBJ1-1, is DTGVSQNPRHKITKRGQNVTFRCDPISEHNRLYWYRQTLGQGPEFLTYFQNEAQLEKSRLLSDRFSAERPKGSFSTLEIQRTEQGDSAMYLCASSFLGSTEAFFGQGTRLTVV.

V usage is TRBV2 and J usage is TRBJ1-6; D unresolved. Deletions cut 5 bases from V and 7 bases from J, with 15 bases between. The CDR3 length is 15 residues. CDR1 is SNHLY, CDR2 FYNNEI, per germline. CDR3 in amino acids: CASSYKRIRNSPLHF. In nucleotides, the CDR3 is TGTGCCAGCAGTTACAAGAGGATTCGGAATTCACCCCTCCACTTT. Full variable domain (outside the CDR3, taken from reference TRBV2 and TRBJ1-6): EPEVTQTPSHQVTQMGQEVILRCVPISNHLYFYWYRQILGQKVEFLVSFYNNEISEKSEIFDDQFSVERPDGSNFTLKIRSTKLEDSAMYFCASSYKRIRNSPLHFGNGTRLTVT.

The chain links TRBV25-1 to TRBJ1-1; 7 bases agree with TRBD1. J gave up 0 bases and V 8 bases, and 12 bases lay outside the gene matches. CDR1 and CDR2 from the germline V gene are MGHDK and SYGVNS. CDR3 length: 16 amino acids. The DNA of the CDR3 is TGTGCCAGCTCACCATTGGGGGACAGCTTGAACACTGAAGCTTTCTTT. Protein sequence: CASSPLGDSLNTEAFF.

This clonotype was recorded many times. The CDR3 DNA reads as TGTGCCAGCAGCGTAGAATATGAGGGCAATGAGCAGTTCTTC. Encoded protein: CASSVEYEGNEQFF. The chain carries TRBV9 and TRBJ2-1, with D perhaps matching TRBD2 (5 bases). In germline, CDR1 is SGDLS, CDR2 YYNGEE. The germline V and J ends were trimmed by 0 bases and 6 bases, with 10 bases remaining between them. The CDR3 extends over 14 amino acids.